Detailed here is one T cell receptor (beta chain). The data are from a study of blood T cell repertoires in COVID-19. CDR1 MNHEY and CDR2 SVGEGT come from the germline V gene. V trimming: 5 bases; J trimming: 1 base; junction bases outside the gene matches: 3. This CDR3 spans 14 amino acids. Profiling relied on immunoSEQ multiplex PCR, and the TCRdb table lists in-frame clones only, not all of them. Of some 78,000 clones detected, 90% appear once; the ten largest clones hold around 4.5%. The chain recombines TRBV6-2 or TRBV6-3 with TRBJ1-2; TRBD1 matches at 8 bases. This sequence originates from a woman of 80 years or more with active or convalescent COVID-19. The material sequenced was peripheral blood. CDR3 sequence: CASSRDRLNYGYTF. Here the CDR3 DNA reads TGTGCCAGCAGTCGGGACAGGCTTAACTATGGCTACACCTTC.